This record covers a single T cell receptor beta chain. Its antigen remains unidentified. No per-base quality is available; no much larger clone lies one base away. The immunoSEQ v3 hsTCRB kit was used to amplify TCR beta CDR3 regions from genomic DNA through bias-controlled multiplex PCR. The TCR libraries were sequenced on an Illumina NextSeq 500 to about 1.8 million read pairs for survey level or roughly 4.5-6.5 million read pairs for deep level. For the original study's pipeline: The immunoSEQ Analyzer software assigned V, D and J genes, filtered out non-productive sequences, and reported clonality. Repertoires of infused TIL and blood were compared using productive Simpson clonality and the Morisita overlap index of productive TRB rearrangements. In TCRdb, the immuneACCESS table is reduced to in-frame sequences with V and J assigned. These tables do not hold every clone; where another copy was compared, an unresolved V gene accounts for under half, and the others remain unexplained. The V and J calls and clone size come from that table; D and trimming were worked out from the DNA. Here the sample has 25,000 to 30,000 clones; over 55% occur a single time. About 6.9% of the sample goes to the ten largest clones.

This entry is derived from a study of TIL therapy for anti-PD-1-resistant metastatic lung cancer listed by TCRdb under 2021. About the full investigation: Enrolled patients had a median age of almost 55 years (range about 38-75) and a median tumor PD-L1 proportion score of approximately 6.6%. The cohort was composed predominantly of lung adenocarcinoma, with a few EGFR-mutant and two ALK-rearranged tumors included, and half of patients were identified as current or former smokers. Clonotypes were tracked across tumor, expanded TIL product and serial blood samples by T cell receptor beta sequencing of tumor and peripheral blood. A median non-synonymous tumor mutation burden of around 1.5 mutations per megabase was determined across the cohort by whole-exome sequencing. The investigation overall reported the following: Higher clonality and lower diversity were observed in expanded TIL cultures than in baseline intratumoral T cells (median clonality approximately 6.4% vs 31%, p < 0.0001). Clonal turnover during TIL culture was high, and many clones enriched in the product were not detected in the baseline tumor, suggesting clonal contraction instead of faithful expansion. The cohort was highly selected, including more treatment-naive, never-smoker and oncogene-addicted patients than is typical, which limits generalizability. The study protocol defined all tumor marker inferences as exploratory.

V sheds 6 bases and J sheds 4 bases, leaving 11 bases between their ends. The CDR3 numbers 13 residues from cysteine through phenylalanine. Of the read, only the CDR3 DNA is kept; its 39 bases are in frame from base 1. The germline V gene specifies MNHEY as CDR1 and SVGAGI as CDR2. The meaning of the sample's time point label: pre-treatment sample, taken before nivolumab and TIL therapy. Baseline tumor samples were excised metastases, mostly pleural nodules or supraclavicular lymph nodes, from the same resection used to grow TIL. Tumors were harvested before any PD-1/PD-L1 blockade; patients then received nivolumab, and those progressing received lymphodepletion, expanded TIL infusion and IL-2. Between late 2017 and early 2020, a dual-center phase I trial enrolled adults who had stage 4 NSCLC. The samples were drawn from an open-label, single-arm phase I trial testing tumor-infiltrating lymphocyte therapy combined with nivolumab in advanced non-small cell lung cancer. Portions of each resected tumor were snap-frozen in liquid nitrogen and stored at -80 °C. Tumor regions of interest were selected on H&E sections using laser-capture macrodissection, ground into around 16 mg aliquots, and extracted using Qiagen Allprep kits.

The chain is made from TRBV6-5 and TRBJ2-3; the D gene identity is not certain. The sequencing used tumor tissue, collected at baseline. This TCR came from a person aged 25 to 80 with non-small cell lung cancer. CDR3 region: CASRPTVSDTQYF. The nucleotide sequence reads as follows: TGTGCCAGCAGGCCTACGGTTTCAGATACGCAGTATTTT.